This TCR beta chain was sequenced during a study of shared clonotypes between healthy human individuals. General study points: Donors were few, which limited the genetic and exposure-history diversity represented.

Assay runs were performed at deep level. Only in-frame clones appear in the TCRdb table, and some are missing; sequencing was by immunoSEQ multiplex PCR. Seen here are some 500,000 clones, more than 70% observed once, and the top ten hold about 11%. Comments on this clone: Its antigen is not known.

CDR1 and CDR2 from the germline V gene are SNHLY and FYNNEI. This CDR3 is built from 10 residues. With 6 bases removed from V and 3 bases from J, the gap between germline ends came to 3 bases. This chain uses TRBV2 with TRBJ2-7; no firm D call. The clonotype originates from a woman in her thirties or forties in good health. Some clones in this sample may be carry-over from other donors' samples. The specimen was PBMCs. The CDR3 nucleotides read TGTGCCAGCAGGTTCTACGAGCAGTACTTC. Amino acid sequence: CASRFYEQYF.